This T cell receptor beta chain was captured by sequencing in a study of cytomegalovirus exposure and HLA in healthy donors. This CDR3 comprises 13 residues. J was trimmed by 5 bases and V by 4 bases; bases with no gene match: 1. Germline values: CDR1 MRHNA, CDR2 SNTAGT. PCR involved 60 Vbeta and 13 Jbeta primers. Libraries were prepared by immunoSEQ multiplex PCR; TCRdb keeps only in-frame clonotypes and omits some of them. Listed are some 80,000 clones; around 1.1% falls within the top ten. Findings and limits, study-wide: A missense DCLRE1C variant was associated with V- and J-gene trimming of TCR beta chains in a later analysis, and an independent cohort replicated the association. In vitro testing confirmed a few CMV-associated chains as specific for CMV antigens.

About this clone: Antigen unknown.

The sample taken for sequencing was PBMCs. This TCR was recovered from a woman younger than 45 in good health and CMV-seronegative. The chain has TRBV6-4 and TRBJ2-3; 9 bases are a match to TRBD1. CDR3 in DNA: TGTGCCAGCAGTGGACAGGGGGGAGATACGCAGTATTTT. It encodes CASSGQGGDTQYF.